A single sample gave rise to the 14 T cell receptor beta chains below, sequenced in a study of blood T cell repertoires in COVID-19. Sequenced by immunoSEQ multiplex PCR; TCRdb stores in-frame clones only, minus some. This table has tens of thousands of clones, around four fifths appearing once. The sequenced sample was peripheral blood. These receptors were taken from a human donor in a cohort sampled during active COVID-19.

The genes are TRBV5-1 and TRBJ1-4; no firm D call. Between the trimmed V and J ends, which lost 0 bases and 2 bases, there was a span of 8 bases. The CDR3 has 15 amino acids. Germline assignment: CDR1 SGHRS and CDR2 YFSETQ. CDR3 protein: CASSLAGPTNEKLFF. CDR3 sequence (DNA): TGCGCCAGCAGCTTGGCAGGTCCCACTAATGAAAAACTGTTTTTT.

The chain joins TRBV5-1 to TRBJ2-3; TRBD2 matches at 11 bases. J lost 2 bases, V lost 0 bases, and 5 bases had no gene match. This CDR3 contains 17 residues. Germline V lookup: CDR1 SGHRS, CDR2 YFSETQ. CDR3 amino acids: CASSLEVAGGFTDTQYF. The CDR3 bases are TGCGCCAGCAGCTTGGAGGTAGCGGGGGGGTTCACAGATACGCAGTATTTT.

The rearrangement links TRBV7-2 to TRBJ2-2, with D perhaps TRBD2 (6 bases). V lost 5 bases, J lost 4 bases, and 11 bases lay in between. CDR1 is SGHTA, CDR2 FQGNSA, per germline. The CDR3 runs to 14 residues. The CDR3 bases are TGTGCCAGCAGCATCCAAGCGGGCACCGGGGAGCTGTTTTTT. Amino acid sequence: CASSIQAGTGELFF.

In this sample, this clone turned up once. This rearrangement joins TRBV29-1 to TRBJ2-7; 7 positions agree with TRBD1. The CDR3 contains 11 residues. The germline gives CDR1 SQVTM, CDR2 ANQGSEA. After removal of 6 bases from V and 9 bases from J, the junction contained 8 bases not matched to a gene. The chain's CDR3 is CSVDRQGVQYF. CDR3 in DNA: TGCAGCGTGGATCGACAGGGTGTGCAGTACTTC.

This chain joins TRBV5-4 and TRBJ2-1; weak D call: TRBD2 (7 bases). V lost 0 bases, J lost 1 base, and 8 bases lay in between. Germline V gives CDR1 SGHNT, CDR2 YYREEE (reference sequence). The CDR3 has 15 amino acids. The CDR3 loop reads CASSLEGGSYNEQFF. CDR3 sequence (DNA): TGTGCCAGCAGCTTGGAGGGGGGGTCCTACAATGAGCAGTTCTTC.

To note about this clone: The junction departs from germline at one end; a sequencing error may be responsible. The chain has TRBV7-2 and TRBJ2-5, with 8 bases matching TRBD2. This CDR3 has 15 residues. The germline gives CDR1 SGHTA, CDR2 FQGNSA. The CDR3 reads CASSLAGGVQETQYF. For the CDR3, the DNA is TGTGCCAGCAGCCTAGCCGGGGGGGTACAAGAGACCCAGTACTTC. Complete variable domain (other parts from reference TRBV7-2 and TRBJ2-5): GAGVSQSPSNKVTEKGKDVELRCDPISGHTALYWYRQSLGQGLEFLIYFQGNSAPDKSGLPSDRFSAERTGGSVSTLTIQRTQQEDSAVYLCASSLAGGVQETQYFGPGTRLLVL.

This clone was seen more than once but under ten times. The V call is TRBV7-9, the J call TRBJ1-6; 9 nucleotides line up with TRBD1. CDR3 length: 16 residues. V lost 2 bases, J lost 7 bases, and 6 bases stayed unmatched. Germline-derived CDR1 and CDR2 are SEHNR and FQNEAQ (reference sequence). In DNA form, the CDR3 reads TGTGCCAGCAGCTTACCTACAGGGGGCCGGAATTCACCCCTCCACTTT. Residues: CASSLPTGGRNSPLHF.

A remark on this clone: One junction end disagrees with the germline gene, perhaps due to a read error. The gene calls are TRBV3-1 (or the pseudogene TRBV3-2) and TRBJ1-1; 7 positions agree with TRBD1. This CDR3 spans 12 amino acids. The germline V gene encodes CDR1 LGHDT and CDR2 YNNKEL (reference sequence). CDR3 DNA: TGTGCCAGCACCCAACAGGGGACTGAAGCTTTCTTT. Protein: CASTQQGTEAFF.

The V gene is TRBV7-6, the J gene TRBJ2-7; D might be TRBD2 (5 bases). This CDR3 comprises 14 residues. Germline V gene data show CDR1 as SGHVS and CDR2 as FNYEAQ. The germline V and J ends were trimmed by 2 bases and 6 bases, with 14 bases remaining between them. DNA of the CDR3: TGTGCCAGCAGCTTAAGTCGAGCGGAGTCCGAGCAGTACTTC. Protein: CASSLSRAESEQYF.

The chain couples TRBV5-5 to TRBJ1-1; possibly TRBD1 for D (5 bases). The CDR3 extends over 16 amino acids. Per germline, CDR1 SGHKS and CDR2 YYEKEE (reference sequence). The ends were cut back, 2 bases at V and 0 bases at J, with 14 bases in the middle. CDR3 DNA: TGTGCCAGCAGCTTTCTCTCAAACAGGATGAACACTGAAGCTTTCTTT. It specifies CASSFLSNRMNTEAFF.

The chain combines TRBV11-2 with TRBJ1-2; tentative D call: TRBD1 (5 bases). The V gene lost 8 bases and the J gene lost 8 bases, with 15 bases spanning the gap. CDR3 length equals 12 residues. Germline lookup yields CDR1 SGHAT and CDR2 FQNNGV. The CDR3 DNA sequence: TGTGCCAGCTGGGGCGGAGTGCAGGGCTACACCTTC. This translates into CASWGGVQGYTF.

The chain uses TRBV4-1 and TRBJ2-3, with 9 bases that match TRBD2. Germline V gene lookup returns CDR1 MGHRA and CDR2 YSYEKL. This CDR3 has 15 amino acids. J lost 5 bases, V lost 3 bases, and 6 bases had no gene match. The CDR3 protein is CASSHRGGGGDTQYF. The CDR3 nucleotides are TGCGCCAGCAGCCATCGGGGCGGGGGGGGAGATACGCAGTATTTT.

The rearrangement links TRBV7-9 to TRBJ2-7; possibly TRBD1 for D (5 bases). There are 16 residues in the CDR3. The germline V gene has CDR1 SEHNR and CDR2 FQNEAQ (reference sequence). V was shortened by 3 bases and J by 1 base, with 16 bases between the two germline ends. The CDR3 DNA reads as TGTGCCAGCAGCTTCCCTCCCTCCGGACAATCCTACGAGCAGTACTTC. This encodes CASSFPPSGQSYEQYF.

The J gene is TRBJ1-2, the V gene TRBV19, with a possible D match to TRBD1 (5 bases). CDR3 length: 15 residues. CDR1 and CDR2 (germline): LNHDA, SQIVND (reference sequence). Trimming removed 7 bases at V and 8 bases at J, with 23 bases between. The CDR3 DNA follows: TGTGCCAGTACCGATGGGGCCGTGGGCCCTAGGGGCTACACCTTC. This sequence encodes CASTDGAVGPRGYTF. Variable domain in full (rest from reference TRBV19 and TRBJ1-2): DGGITQSPKYLFRKEGQNVTLSCEQNLNHDAMYWYRQDPGQGLRLIYYSQIVNDFQKGDIAEGYSVSREKKESFPLTVTSAQKNPTAFYLCASTDGAVGPRGYTFGSGTRLTVV.